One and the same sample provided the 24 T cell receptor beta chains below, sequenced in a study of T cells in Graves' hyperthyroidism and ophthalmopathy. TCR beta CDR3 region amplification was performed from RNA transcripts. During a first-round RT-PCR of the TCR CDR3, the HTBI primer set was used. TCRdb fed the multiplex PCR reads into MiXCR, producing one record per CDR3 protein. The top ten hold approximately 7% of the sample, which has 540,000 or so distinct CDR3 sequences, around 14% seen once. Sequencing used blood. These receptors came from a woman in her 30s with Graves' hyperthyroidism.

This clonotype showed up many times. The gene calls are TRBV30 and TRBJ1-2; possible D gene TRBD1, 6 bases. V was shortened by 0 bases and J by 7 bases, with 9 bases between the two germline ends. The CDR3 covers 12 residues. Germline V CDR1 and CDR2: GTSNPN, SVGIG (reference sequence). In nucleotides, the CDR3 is TGTGCCTGGAGTGTAGGGGGATTTGGCTACACCTTC. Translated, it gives CAWSVGGFGYTF. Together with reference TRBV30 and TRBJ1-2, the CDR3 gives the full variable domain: SQTIHQWPATLVQPVGSPLSLECTVEGTSNPNLYWYRQAAGRGLQLLFYSVGIGQISSEVPQNLSASRPQDRQFILSSKKLLLSDSGFYLCAWSVGGFGYTFGSGTRLTVV.

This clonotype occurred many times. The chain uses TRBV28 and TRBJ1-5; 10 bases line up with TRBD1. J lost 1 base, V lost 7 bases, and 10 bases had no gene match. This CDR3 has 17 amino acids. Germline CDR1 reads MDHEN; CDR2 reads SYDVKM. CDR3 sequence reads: CASTSPGTGVSNQPQHF. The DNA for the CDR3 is TGTGCCAGCACCTCCCCCGGGACAGGGGTCAGCAATCAGCCCCAGCATTTT.

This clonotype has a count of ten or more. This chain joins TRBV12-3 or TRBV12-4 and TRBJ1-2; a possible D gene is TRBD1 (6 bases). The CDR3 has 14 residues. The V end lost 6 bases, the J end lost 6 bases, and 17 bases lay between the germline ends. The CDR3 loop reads CASRRPGVGNGYTF. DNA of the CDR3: TGTGCCAGCAGACGACCAGGGGTCGGGAATGGCTACACCTTC.

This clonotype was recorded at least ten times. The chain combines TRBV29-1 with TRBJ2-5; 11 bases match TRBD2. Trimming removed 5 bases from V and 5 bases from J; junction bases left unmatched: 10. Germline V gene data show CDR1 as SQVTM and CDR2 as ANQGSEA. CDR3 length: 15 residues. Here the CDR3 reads CSVLAGGGYGETQYF. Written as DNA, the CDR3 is TGCAGCGTTTTAGCGGGAGGGGGTTACGGGGAGACCCAGTACTTC.

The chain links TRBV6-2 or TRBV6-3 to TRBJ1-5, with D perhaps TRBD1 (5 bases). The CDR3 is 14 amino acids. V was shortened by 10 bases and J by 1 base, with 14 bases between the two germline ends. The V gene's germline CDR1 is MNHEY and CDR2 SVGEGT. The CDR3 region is CATKPGRSNQPQHF. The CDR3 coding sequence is TGTGCCACAAAACCGGGGCGGAGCAATCAGCCCCAGCATTTT.

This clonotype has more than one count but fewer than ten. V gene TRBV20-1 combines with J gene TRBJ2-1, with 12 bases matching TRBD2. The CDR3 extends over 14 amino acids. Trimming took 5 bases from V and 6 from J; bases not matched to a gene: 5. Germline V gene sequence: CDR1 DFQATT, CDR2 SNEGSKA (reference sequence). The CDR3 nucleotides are TGCAGTGCTTCTAGCGGGAGGGCCGTCAATGAGCAGTTCTTC. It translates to CSASSGRAVNEQFF.

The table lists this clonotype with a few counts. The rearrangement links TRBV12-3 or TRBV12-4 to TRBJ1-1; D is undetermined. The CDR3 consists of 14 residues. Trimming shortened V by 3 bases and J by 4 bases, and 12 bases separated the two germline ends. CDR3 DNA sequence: TGTGCCAGCAGTTTTGGCCCGGGGAGCACTGAAGCTTTCTTT. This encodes CASSFGPGSTEAFF.

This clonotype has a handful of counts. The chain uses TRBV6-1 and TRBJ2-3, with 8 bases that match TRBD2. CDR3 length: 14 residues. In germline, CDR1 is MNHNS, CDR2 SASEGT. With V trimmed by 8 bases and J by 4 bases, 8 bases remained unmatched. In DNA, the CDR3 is TGTGCCAGCTGGTCGGGACTAGTTGCAGATACGCAGTATTTT. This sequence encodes CASWSGLVADTQYF.

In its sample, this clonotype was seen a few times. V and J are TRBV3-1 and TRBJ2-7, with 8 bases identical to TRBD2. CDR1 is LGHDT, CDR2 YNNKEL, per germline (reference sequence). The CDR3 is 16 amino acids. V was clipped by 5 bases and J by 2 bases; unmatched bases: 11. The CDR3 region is CASSVAGSGSAYEQYF. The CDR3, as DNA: TGTGCCAGCAGCGTAGCGGGGTCGGGGTCGGCCTACGAGCAGTACTTC.

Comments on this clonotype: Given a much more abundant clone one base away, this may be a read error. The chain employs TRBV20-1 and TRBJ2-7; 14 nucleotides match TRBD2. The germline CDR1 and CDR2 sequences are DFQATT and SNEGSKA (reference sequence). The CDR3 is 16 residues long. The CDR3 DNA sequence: TGCAGTGCTAGGGGAATGGGACTAGCGGGGGCCTACGAGCAGTGCTTC. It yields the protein CSARGMGLAGAYEQCF.

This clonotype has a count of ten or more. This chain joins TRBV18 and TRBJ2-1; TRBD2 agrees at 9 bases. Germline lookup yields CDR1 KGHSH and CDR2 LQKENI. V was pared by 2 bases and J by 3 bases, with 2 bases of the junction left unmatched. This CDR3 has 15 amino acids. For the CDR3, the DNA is TGTGCCAGCTCACCAGCGGGAGGGAACTACAATGAGCAGTTCTTC. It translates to CASSPAGGNYNEQFF.

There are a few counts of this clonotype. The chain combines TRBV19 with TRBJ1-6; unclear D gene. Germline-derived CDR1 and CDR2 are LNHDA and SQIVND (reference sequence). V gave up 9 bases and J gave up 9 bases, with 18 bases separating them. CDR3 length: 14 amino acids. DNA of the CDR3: TGTGCCAGGAGATCCGGTTTCCTGGGTTCACCCCTCCACTTT. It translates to CARRSGFLGSPLHF. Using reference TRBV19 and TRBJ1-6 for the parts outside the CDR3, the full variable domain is DGGITQSPKYLFRKEGQNVTLSCEQNLNHDAMYWYRQDPGQGLRLIYYSQIVNDFQKGDIAEGYSVSREKKESFPLTVTSAQKNPTAFYLCARRSGFLGSPLHFGNGTRLTVT.

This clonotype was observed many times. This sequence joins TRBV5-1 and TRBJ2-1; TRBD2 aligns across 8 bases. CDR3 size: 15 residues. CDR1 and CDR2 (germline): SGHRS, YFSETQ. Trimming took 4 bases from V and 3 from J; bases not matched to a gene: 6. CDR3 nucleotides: TGCGCCAGCAGCGAAAGGACTAGCAGCTACAATGAGCAGTTCTTC. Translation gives CASSERTSSYNEQFF.

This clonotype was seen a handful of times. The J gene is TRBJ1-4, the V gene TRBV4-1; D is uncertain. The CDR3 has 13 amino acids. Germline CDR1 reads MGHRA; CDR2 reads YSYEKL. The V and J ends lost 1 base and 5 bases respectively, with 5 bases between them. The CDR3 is CASSQALNEKLFF. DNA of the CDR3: TGCGCCAGCAGCCAAGCACTGAATGAAAAACTGTTTTTT.

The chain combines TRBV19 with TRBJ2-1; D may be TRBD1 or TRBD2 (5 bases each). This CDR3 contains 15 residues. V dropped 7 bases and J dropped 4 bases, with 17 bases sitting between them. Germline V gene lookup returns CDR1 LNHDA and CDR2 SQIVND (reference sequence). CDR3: CASMGRASSYNEQFF. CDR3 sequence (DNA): TGTGCCAGTATGGGGCGGGCTTCAAGTTACAATGAGCAGTTCTTC.

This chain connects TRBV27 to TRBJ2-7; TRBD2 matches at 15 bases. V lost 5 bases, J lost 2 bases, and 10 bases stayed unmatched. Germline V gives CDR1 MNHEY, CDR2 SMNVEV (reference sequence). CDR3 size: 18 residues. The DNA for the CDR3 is TGTGCCAGCAGTCCCCAGGGACTAGCGGGAGGAAGGGCCTACGAGCAGTACTTC. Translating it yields CASSPQGLAGGRAYEQYF.

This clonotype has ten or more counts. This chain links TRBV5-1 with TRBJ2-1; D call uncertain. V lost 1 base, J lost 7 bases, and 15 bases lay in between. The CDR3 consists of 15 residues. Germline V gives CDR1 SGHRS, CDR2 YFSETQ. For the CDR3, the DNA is TGCGCCAGCAGCTTGTTCAGCGTTTCTGGGAATGAGCAGTTCTTC. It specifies CASSLFSVSGNEQFF.

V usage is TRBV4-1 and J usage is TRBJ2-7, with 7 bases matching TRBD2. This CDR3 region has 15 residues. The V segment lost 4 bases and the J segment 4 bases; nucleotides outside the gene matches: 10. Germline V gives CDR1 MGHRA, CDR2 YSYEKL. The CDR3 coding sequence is TGCGCCAGCAGCCCCAGGCTGGCGGGGGAGTACGAGCAGTACTTC. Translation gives CASSPRLAGEYEQYF.

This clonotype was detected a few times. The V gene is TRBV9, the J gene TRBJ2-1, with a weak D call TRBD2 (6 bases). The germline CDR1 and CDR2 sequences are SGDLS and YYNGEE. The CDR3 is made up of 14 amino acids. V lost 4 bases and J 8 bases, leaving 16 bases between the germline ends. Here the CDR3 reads CASSLLTSPHEQFF. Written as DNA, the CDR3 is TGTGCCAGCAGCTTATTGACTAGTCCCCATGAGCAGTTCTTC.

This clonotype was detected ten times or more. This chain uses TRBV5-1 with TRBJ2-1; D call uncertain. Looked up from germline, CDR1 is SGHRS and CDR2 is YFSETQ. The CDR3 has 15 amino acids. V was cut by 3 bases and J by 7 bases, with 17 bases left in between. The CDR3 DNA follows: TGCGCCAGCAGCTGGAAAGCCAATAATGGGAATGAGCAGTTCTTC. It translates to CASSWKANNGNEQFF.

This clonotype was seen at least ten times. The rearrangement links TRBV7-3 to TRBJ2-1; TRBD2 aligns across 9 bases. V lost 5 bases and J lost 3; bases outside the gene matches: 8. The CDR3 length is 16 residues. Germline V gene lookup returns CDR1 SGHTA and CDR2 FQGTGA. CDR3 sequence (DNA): TGTGCCAGCAGCGTTAGCGGGAGCCTCTACTACAATGAGCAGTTCTTC. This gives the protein CASSVSGSLYYNEQFF. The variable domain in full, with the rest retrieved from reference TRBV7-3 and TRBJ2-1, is GAGVSQTPSNKVTEKGKYVELRCDPISGHTALYWYRQSLGQGPEFLIYFQGTGAADDSGLPNDRFFAVRPEGSVSTLKIQRTERGDSAVYLCASSVSGSLYYNEQFFGPGTRLTVL.

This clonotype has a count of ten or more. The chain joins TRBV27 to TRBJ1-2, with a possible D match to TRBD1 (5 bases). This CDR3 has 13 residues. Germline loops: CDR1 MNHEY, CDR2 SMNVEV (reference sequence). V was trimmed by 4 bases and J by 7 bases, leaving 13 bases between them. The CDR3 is CASSYGATAGYTF. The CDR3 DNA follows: TGTGCCAGCAGTTACGGGGCCACCGCTGGCTACACCTTC.

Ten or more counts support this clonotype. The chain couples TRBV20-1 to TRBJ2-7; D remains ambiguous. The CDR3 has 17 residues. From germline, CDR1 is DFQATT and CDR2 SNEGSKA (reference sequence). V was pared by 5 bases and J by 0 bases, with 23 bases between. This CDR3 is CSASFFNRPGRSYEQYF. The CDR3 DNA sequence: TGCAGTGCTTCCTTCTTTAACAGACCAGGCCGCTCCTACGAGCAGTACTTC.

The DNA of the CDR3 is TGTGCCAGCAGTTTTGGGGAGAAGGGCGAGCAGTACTTC. Encoded protein: CASSFGEKGEQYF. The chain couples TRBV27 to TRBJ2-7; D is perhaps TRBD2 (5 bases). V was clipped by 3 bases and J by 6 bases, with 12 bases between them. The CDR3 extends over 13 amino acids. Germline V gene data show CDR1 as MNHEY and CDR2 as SMNVEV (reference sequence).